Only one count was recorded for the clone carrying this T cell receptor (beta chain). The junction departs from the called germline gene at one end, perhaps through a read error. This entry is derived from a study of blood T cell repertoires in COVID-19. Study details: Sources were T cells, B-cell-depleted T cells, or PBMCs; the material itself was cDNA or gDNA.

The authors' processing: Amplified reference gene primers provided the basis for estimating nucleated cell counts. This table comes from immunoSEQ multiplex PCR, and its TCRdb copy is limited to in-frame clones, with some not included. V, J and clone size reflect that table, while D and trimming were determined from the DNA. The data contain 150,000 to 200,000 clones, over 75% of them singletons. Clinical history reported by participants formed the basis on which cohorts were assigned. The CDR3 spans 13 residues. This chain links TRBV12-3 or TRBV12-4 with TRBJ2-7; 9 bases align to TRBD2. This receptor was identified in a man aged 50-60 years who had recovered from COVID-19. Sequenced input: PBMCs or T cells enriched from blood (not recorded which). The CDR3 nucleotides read TGTGCCAGCAGCTTCTCGGTTCTGGGACTAGCAGGCTTC. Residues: CASSFSVLGLAGF.